The 29 T cell receptor beta chains given below trace back to one sample, sequenced in a study of blood T cells in healthy people across ages. Together with a sample-barcoded 5' primer, a J-beta primer mix was included in a second PCR lasting about 6 to 12 cycles. A single record per CDR3 protein comes from TCRdb applying MiXCR to the 5' RACE reads. The sample contains some 1,800,000 distinct CDR3 sequences, around 42% of which appear only once. Sequenced input: blood. Source of these receptors: a human donor in good health.

The chain carries TRBV3-1 and TRBJ1-2, with D tentatively TRBD1 (6 bases). Germline V lookup: CDR1 LGHDT, CDR2 YNNKEL (reference sequence). The CDR3 runs 15 residues. Trimming took off 0 bases at V and 1 base at J, with 9 bases between the two ends. CDR3 protein: CASSQEQGHNYGYTF. CDR3 nucleotides: TGTGCCAGCAGCCAAGAACAGGGTCATAACTATGGCTACACCTTC.

About this clonotype itself: A read error may produce the germline difference seen at one junction end. The rearrangement links TRBV11-2 to TRBJ2-1, with 11 bases matching TRBD2. Germline assignment: CDR1 SGHAT and CDR2 FQNNGV. CDR3 size: 14 residues. The CDR3 spells CASSGTSGPYEQFF. As DNA, the CDR3 is TGTGCCAGCAGCGGGACTAGCGGTCCCTATGAGCAGTTCTTT.

The chain combines TRBV30 with TRBJ1-5; D not resolved. V lost 2 bases to trimming and J lost 5 bases, with 10 bases between them. This CDR3 has 13 amino acids. The germline CDR1 and CDR2 sequences are GTSNPN and SVGIG (reference sequence). The CDR3 DNA is TGTGCCTGGAGTTCCGGCAGAGATCAGCCCCAGCATTTT. This codes for CAWSSGRDQPQHF.

The rearrangement uses TRBV12-3 or TRBV12-4 and TRBJ1-2; D is ambiguous. V lost 3 bases, J lost 6 bases, and 11 bases lay in between. CDR3 length: 13 residues. CDR3 in DNA: TGTGCCAGCAGTTTCATCTCCGGGAATGGCTACACCTTC. It translates to CASSFISGNGYTF.

The chain employs TRBV7-8 and TRBJ1-1; D call uncertain. CDR1 and CDR2 (germline): SGHVS, FQNEAQ. The CDR3 has 14 residues. V dropped 5 bases and J dropped 4 bases, with 14 bases sitting between them. CDR3 DNA: TGTGCCAGCAGCATTGACCCGGGAGGCACTGAAGCTTTCTTT. This translates into CASSIDPGGTEAFF.

The chain has TRBV15 and TRBJ2-1, with 7 bases lining up with TRBD2. The V and J ends lost 0 bases and 3 bases, in that order; junction bases with no gene match: 2. In germline, CDR1 is LNHNV, CDR2 YYDKDF (reference sequence). This CDR3 has 15 residues. The CDR3 region is CATSRDGGVYNEQFF. As DNA, the CDR3 is TGTGCCACCAGCAGAGATGGGGGGGTCTACAATGAGCAGTTCTTC.

The chain recombines TRBV7-3 with TRBJ1-5, with 9 bases that match TRBD1. The assigned J gene may be wrong: the sequence end matches TRBJ2-3 better. Looked up from germline, CDR1 is SGHTA and CDR2 is FQGTGA. There are 13 residues in the CDR3. The CDR3 coding sequence is TGTGCCAGCAGCTTGACAGGGGGTCAGCCCCAGTATTTT. Amino acid sequence: CASSLTGGQPQYF.

The chain carries TRBV7-9 and TRBJ2-7; D remains unclear. The DNA end favors TRBJ2-5, so the J call may be wrong. Germline loops: CDR1 SEHNR, CDR2 FQNEAQ (reference sequence). The length of the CDR3 is 15 residues. Here the CDR3 reads CASSLAGSEGETQYF. The CDR3 region has the DNA TGTGCCAGCAGCTTAGCCGGGTCGGAAGGAGAGACCCAGTACTTC.

The CDR3 loop is CASSIRGALIYEQYF. In nucleotides, the CDR3 is TGTGCCAGCAGTATTCGAGGAGCCTTAATCTACGAGCAGTACTTC. The chain recombines TRBV2 with TRBJ2-7; D not resolved. The CDR3 is 15 residues long. V shed 5 bases and J shed 3 bases, with 17 bases lying between them. Looked up from germline, CDR1 is SNHLY and CDR2 is FYNNEI.

The J gene is TRBJ2-5, the V gene TRBV4-3; 10 bases map to TRBD1. The CDR3 is 18 amino acids. Trimming removed 0 bases from V and 11 bases from J; junction bases left unmatched: 18. Germline loops: CDR1 LGHNA, CDR2 YSLEER. CDR3 protein: CASSQEGFGDRGFGEQYF. The CDR3 nucleotides are TGCGCCAGCAGCCAAGAAGGATTCGGGGACAGGGGTTTCGGAGAGCAGTACTTC.

Only a few counts were recorded for this clonotype. The chain has TRBV4-2 and TRBJ1-2, with a weak D call TRBD1 (5 bases). V lost 1 base and J 4 bases, leaving 13 bases between the germline ends. This CDR3 is built from 15 residues. The V gene's germline CDR1 is LGHNA and CDR2 YNFKEQ. As DNA, the CDR3 is TGTGCCAGCAGCCAAGGGGTGGCAGGGTCCTATGGCTACACCTTC. This codes for CASSQGVAGSYGYTF.

This clonotype has a handful of counts. This sequence joins TRBV7-6 and TRBJ2-4; D is perhaps TRBD1 (6 bases). The J call may not be correct, given that the DNA end is closer to TRBJ2-7. The CDR3 runs to 16 residues. Germline CDR1 SGHVS, CDR2 FNYEAQ. The CDR3 DNA reads as TGTGCCAGCAGCTTAAACCCCGGGACACCGGACTACGAGCAGTACTTC. This codes for CASSLNPGTPDYEQYF.

This clonotype was detected only once. This chain connects TRBV27 to TRBJ2-5; D perhaps matches TRBD1 (5 bases). The J call may not be correct, given that the DNA end is closer to TRBJ2-7. Germline V gives CDR1 MNHEY, CDR2 SMNVEV (reference sequence). The CDR3 contains 14 residues. CDR3 DNA sequence: TGTGCCAGCAGTGTCGACAGCTTGCCCTACGAGCAGTACTTC. Translation: CASSVDSLPYEQYF.

This clonotype was detected only a few times. J is TRBJ2-3 and V is TRBV24-1; D assignment may be TRBD1 or TRBD2 (5 bases each). This CDR3 contains 17 residues. Trimming shortened V by 3 bases and J by 0 bases, and 15 bases separated the two germline ends. Per germline, CDR1 KGHDR and CDR2 SFDVKD. CDR3 DNA sequence: TGTGCCACCAGTGATCCCTCGGGACCGCTCAGCACAGATACGCAGTATTTT. It codes for CATSDPSGPLSTDTQYF.

This clonotype has more than one count but fewer than ten. CDR3 in amino acids: CASSYRREISGYTF. The CDR3 DNA reads as TGTGCCAGCAGTTACCGGCGGGAGATCAGTGGCTACACCTTC. The V gene is TRBV6-5, the J gene TRBJ1-2, with unresolved D. V lost 2 bases to trimming and J lost 7 bases, with 14 bases between them. This CDR3 is 14 amino acids long. From germline, CDR1 is MNHEY and CDR2 SVGAGI.

The chain employs TRBV5-6 and TRBJ2-6; possibly TRBD1 for D (6 bases). V gave up 4 bases and J gave up 3 bases, with 11 bases separating them. Germline CDR1 is SGHDT and CDR2 is YYEEEE. CDR3 length equals 15 residues. CDR3 sequence: CASSRTEFGANVLTF. The CDR3 nucleotides read TGTGCCAGCAGCCGGACAGAGTTTGGGGCCAACGTCCTGACTTTC.

Only a few counts were recorded for this clonotype. The chain recombines TRBV5-1 with TRBJ2-5, with D maybe TRBD1 (6 bases). The V gene lost 4 bases and the J gene lost 2 bases, with 15 bases spanning the gap. Germline CDR1 SGHRS, CDR2 YFSETQ. This CDR3 is 15 amino acids long. The CDR3 loop reads CASSTNRDLQETQYF. The DNA for the CDR3 is TGCGCCAGCAGCACCAACAGGGATTTACAAGAGACCCAGTACTTC.

The chain joins TRBV20-1 to TRBJ1-1; tentative D call: TRBD1 (6 bases). The CDR3 totals 15 residues. The V end lost 7 bases, the J end lost 1 base, and 19 bases lay between the germline ends. Germline CDR1 DFQATT, CDR2 SNEGSKA (reference sequence). The CDR3 DNA reads TGCAGTGGGATCACAGGGCCAGCCCCGAACACTGAAGCTTTCTTT. Translating gives CSGITGPAPNTEAFF.

V gene TRBV5-1 combines with J gene TRBJ2-7; 11 nucleotides line up with TRBD2. The J call may be wrong; the DNA end is better matched by TRBJ2-5. The CDR3 has 14 residues. Germline V gene lookup returns CDR1 SGHRS and CDR2 YFSETQ. The CDR3, as DNA: TGCGCCAGCAGCTGGGGGACTAGCGGCGTGACCCAGTACTTC. It yields the protein CASSWGTSGVTQYF.

This chain links TRBV10-3 with TRBJ2-5; TRBD1 agrees at 11 bases. In germline, CDR1 is ENHRY, CDR2 SYGVKD. The CDR3 has 15 residues. V lost 6 bases to trimming and J lost 2 bases; unmatched junction nucleotides: 5. The chain's CDR3 is CAIRSDRGQQETQYF. Written as DNA, the CDR3 is TGTGCCATCAGATCGGACAGGGGGCAACAAGAGACCCAGTACTTC.

This sequence joins TRBV4-1 and TRBJ2-3; D gene unclear. V lost 0 bases and J lost 8, with 18 bases in between. The CDR3 has 16 residues. CDR1 MGHRA and CDR2 YSYEKL come from the germline V gene. Written as DNA, the CDR3 is TGCGCCAGCAGCCAAGAAACCCAGGCAGAGGAAGGTACGCAGTATTTT. Encoded protein: CASSQETQAEEGTQYF.

This chain connects TRBV6-2 or TRBV6-3 to TRBJ2-2, with D perhaps matching TRBD1 (6 bases). The germline CDR1 and CDR2 sequences are MNHEY and SVGEGT. Trimming cost V 1 base and J 4 bases, with 10 bases left between them. This CDR3 spans 15 amino acids. CDR3 loop: CASSYFGQLTGELFF. The CDR3 nucleotides read TGTGCCAGCAGTTACTTCGGACAGCTCACCGGGGAGCTGTTTTTT.

This clonotype showed up just a few times. V gene TRBV9 combines with J gene TRBJ2-7, with TRBD2 identical over 8 bases. The length of the CDR3 is 13 residues. With 6 bases clipped from V and 5 bases from J, the junction kept 7 bases outside the gene matches. The germline gives CDR1 SGDLS, CDR2 YYNGEE. CDR3 sequence: CASTPDGGDEQYF. The CDR3 nucleotides read TGTGCCAGCACCCCGGACGGGGGGGACGAGCAGTACTTC.

The table lists this clonotype with a few counts. This chain links TRBV4-3 with TRBJ1-2; 7 bases are a match to TRBD1. Germline CDR1 is LGHNA and CDR2 is YSLEER. Trimming at V came to 0 bases and at J to 6 bases, leaving 7 bases not matched to a gene. The CDR3 is 15 residues long. In nucleotides, the CDR3 is TGCGCCAGCAGCCAAGAATCAACAGGGGAAGATGGCTACACCTTC. It is translated as CASSQESTGEDGYTF.

The gene calls are TRBV14 and TRBJ2-2, with D possibly being TRBD1 or TRBD2 (5 bases each). CDR3 length equals 16 residues. Deletions cut 5 bases from V and 1 base from J, with 14 bases between. CDR1 and CDR2 from the germline V gene are SGHDN and FVKESK. The CDR3 sequence: CASSGTKMWNTGELFF. In DNA, the CDR3 is TGTGCCAGCAGCGGGACCAAGATGTGGAACACCGGGGAGCTGTTTTTT.

This chain joins TRBV4-3 and TRBJ2-4, with D maybe TRBD2 (5 bases). CDR1 is LGHNA and CDR2 is YSLEER in the germline V gene. The CDR3 runs to 19 residues. The germline V and J ends were trimmed by 4 bases and 0 bases, with 22 bases remaining between them. DNA for the CDR3: TGCGCCAGCAGCCCAGCGGTTCCTACGGGTCTCCTAGCCAAAAACATTCAGTACTTC. Encoded protein: CASSPAVPTGLLAKNIQYF.

On this clonotype itself: It may be a read error: a sequence one base away is much more abundant. The missing conserved phenylalanine or tryptophan at the end of this CDR3 makes a read error likely. The chain couples TRBV6-6 to TRBJ2-7; 11 positions match TRBD1. The V segment lost 0 bases and the J segment 3 bases; nucleotides outside the gene matches: 4. From germline, CDR1 is MNHNY and CDR2 SVGAGI (reference sequence). The CDR3 is made up of 16 amino acids. This chain's CDR3 is CASSYSGQGAYYEQYC. For the CDR3, the DNA is TGTGCCAGCAGTTACTCCGGACAGGGGGCTTACTACGAGCAGTACTGC.

This clonotype was observed a handful of times. The chain has TRBV5-6 and TRBJ2-1; no reliable D call. Per the germline V gene, CDR1 is SGHDT and CDR2 is YYEEEE. Trimming removed 0 bases at V and 0 bases at J, with 10 bases between. This CDR3 contains 16 residues. CDR3 loop: CASSLGPMSSYNEQFF. The CDR3, as DNA: TGTGCCAGCAGCTTGGGACCGATGAGCTCCTACAATGAGCAGTTCTTC. Full variable domain (remainder filled in from reference TRBV5-6 and TRBJ2-1): DAGVTQSPTHLIKTRGQQVTLRCSPKSGHDTVSWYQQALGQGPQFIFQYYEEEERQRGNFPDRFSGHQFPNYSSELNVNALLLGDSALYLCASSLGPMSSYNEQFFGPGTRLTVL.

Comments on this clonotype: A much larger clonotype is one base distant, so this may be a read error. Since the CDR3 does not end with the conserved phenylalanine or tryptophan, this likely comes from a read error. The chain couples TRBV20-1 to TRBJ2-1; D could derive from TRBD1 or TRBD2 (5 bases each). Trimming removed 5 bases at V and 8 bases at J, with 22 bases between. CDR3 length: 15 amino acids. CDR1 and CDR2 from the germline V gene are DFQATT and SNEGSKA (reference sequence). The CDR3 is CSAPTPGQGIDEQFV. CDR3 nucleotides: TGCAGTGCTCCCACCCCGGGGCAGGGTATCGATGAGCAGTTCGTC.